This T cell receptor (beta chain) derives from a study of blood T cells in healthy people across ages. General study points: Observed TCR beta diversity showed a strong correlation with the percentage of naive T cells as measured by flow cytometry. Measured against age, TCR beta diversity per million T cells decreased in a roughly linear manner.

A remark on this clonotype: The antigen remains undetermined.

Trimming shortened V by 8 bases and J by 1 base, and 14 bases separated the two germline ends. The V gene's germline CDR1 is SQVTM and CDR2 ANQGSEA. This CDR3 is built from 13 residues. A J-beta primer mix and a sample-barcoded 5' primer were used in a second PCR of about 7 to 12 cycles. TCRdb itself ran the 5' RACE reads through MiXCR, one entry per CDR3 protein. The sample includes around 800,000 distinct CDR3 sequences, approximately 24% of them seen just once. The same data also contributed to another study, on T cells of mothers and their children. From that study: Study donors consisted of a few healthy Caucasian mothers and their six children. Each mother yielded more than 9.5 million TCR beta CDR3 reads. Each child yielded 2.5 million to 3 million reads.

Sample: blood. This rearrangement joins TRBV29-1 to TRBJ2-5; D remains unclear. The sequence derives from a boy aged 5-17 years in good health. In DNA, the CDR3 is TGCAGCAAAGCCAGGTCGGCCCAAGAGACCCAGTACTTC. Its translation is CSKARSAQETQYF.